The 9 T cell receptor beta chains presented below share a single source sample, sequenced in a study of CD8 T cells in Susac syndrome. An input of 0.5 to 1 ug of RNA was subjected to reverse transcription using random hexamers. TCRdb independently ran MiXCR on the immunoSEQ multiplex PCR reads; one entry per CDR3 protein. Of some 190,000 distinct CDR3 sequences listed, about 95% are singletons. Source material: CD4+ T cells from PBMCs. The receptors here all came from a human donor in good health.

CDR3 sequence reads: CASSVAGNTEAFF. The CDR3 nucleotides read TGTGCCAGCAGCGTAGCTGGGAACACTGAAGCTTTCTTT. The chain combines TRBV9 with TRBJ1-1; D remains ambiguous. V dropped 0 bases and J dropped 1 base, with 4 bases sitting between them. CDR3 length: 13 amino acids. Germline CDR1 SGDLS, CDR2 YYNGEE.

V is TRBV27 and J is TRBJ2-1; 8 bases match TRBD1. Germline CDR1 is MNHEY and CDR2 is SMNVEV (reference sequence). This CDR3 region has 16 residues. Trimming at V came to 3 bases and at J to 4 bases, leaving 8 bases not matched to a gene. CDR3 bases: TGTGCCAGCAGTTTCCCGGACAGGGTCCGGTACAATGAGCAGTTCTTC. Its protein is CASSFPDRVRYNEQFF.

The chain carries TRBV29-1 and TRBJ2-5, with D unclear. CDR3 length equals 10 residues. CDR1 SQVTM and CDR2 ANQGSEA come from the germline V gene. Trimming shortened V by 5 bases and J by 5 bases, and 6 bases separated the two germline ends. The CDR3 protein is CSVSWETQYF. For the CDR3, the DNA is TGCAGCGTTTCATGGGAGACCCAGTACTTC.

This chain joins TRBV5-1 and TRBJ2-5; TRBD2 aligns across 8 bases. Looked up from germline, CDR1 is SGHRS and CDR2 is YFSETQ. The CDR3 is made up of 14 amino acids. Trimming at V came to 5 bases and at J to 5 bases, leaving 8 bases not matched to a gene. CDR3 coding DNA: TGCGCCAGCAGGAGCCTAGCGGGTTTGGAGACCCAGTACTTC. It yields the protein CASRSLAGLETQYF.

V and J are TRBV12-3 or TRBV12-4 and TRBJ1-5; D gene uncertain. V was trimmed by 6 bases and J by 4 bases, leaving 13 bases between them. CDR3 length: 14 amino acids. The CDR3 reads CASSLGRVNQPQHF. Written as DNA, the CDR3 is TGTGCCAGCAGCCTTGGACGGGTAAATCAGCCCCAGCATTTT.

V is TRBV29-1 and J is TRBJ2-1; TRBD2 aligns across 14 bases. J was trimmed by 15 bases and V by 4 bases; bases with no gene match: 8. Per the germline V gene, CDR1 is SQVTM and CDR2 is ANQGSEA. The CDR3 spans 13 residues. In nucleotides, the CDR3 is TGCAGCGTTGGGGGACTAGCGGGAGCCCGTCTGTTCTTC. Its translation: CSVGGLAGARLFF.

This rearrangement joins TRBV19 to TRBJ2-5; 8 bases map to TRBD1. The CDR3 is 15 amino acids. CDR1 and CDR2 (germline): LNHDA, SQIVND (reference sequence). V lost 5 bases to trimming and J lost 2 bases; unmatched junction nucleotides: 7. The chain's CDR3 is CASSPGQGDQETQYF. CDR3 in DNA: TGTGCCAGTAGTCCCGGACAGGGCGATCAAGAGACCCAGTACTTC.

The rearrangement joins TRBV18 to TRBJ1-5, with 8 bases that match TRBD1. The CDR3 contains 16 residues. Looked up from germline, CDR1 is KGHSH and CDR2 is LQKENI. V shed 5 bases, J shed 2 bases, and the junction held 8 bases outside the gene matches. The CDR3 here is CASSFFRGQGNQPQHF. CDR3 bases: TGTGCCAGCTCATTCTTTCGGGGACAGGGCAATCAGCCCCAGCATTTT.

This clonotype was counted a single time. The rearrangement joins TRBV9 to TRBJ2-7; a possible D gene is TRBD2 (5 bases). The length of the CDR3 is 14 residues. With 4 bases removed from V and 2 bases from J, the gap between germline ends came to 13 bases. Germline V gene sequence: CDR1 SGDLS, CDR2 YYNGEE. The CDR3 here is CASSKDSTTYEQYF. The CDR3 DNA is TGTGCCAGCAGCAAGGACTCGACCACCTACGAGCAGTACTTC.